The rows below give T cell receptor beta chains drawn from one sample of a study of cytomegalovirus exposure and HLA in healthy donors. Measured with immunoSEQ multiplex PCR; TCRdb has only the in-frame clones, and not every one. This table has about 170,000 clones, approximately 81% appearing once. Sequences were obtained from PBMCs. The receptors stem from a man aged 25 to 40 in good health and CMV-seropositive. Both conserved end residues are part of each CDR3. D genes are given only for firm matches. Not every row has a clone size; where given, it reads once, few, many or a size class.

V	size	J	D	DNA	CDR3
TRBV10-2	-	TRBJ2-3	TRBD2	TGCGCCAGCAGTAGGACTAGCGGCCATGGGGGAGATACGCAGTATTTT	CASSRTSGHGGDTQYF
TRBV2	-	TRBJ1-2	TRBD1	TGTGCCAGCAGGGTAGACAGGGGGCGCTCGGAAGGCTACACCTTC	CASRVDRGRSEGYTF
TRBV9	once	TRBJ2-2	-	TGTGCCAGCAGCGTAGACCCGAGGGCCGGGGAGCTGTTTTTT	CASSVDPRAGELFF
TRBV9	-	TRBJ1-4	-	TGTGCCAGCAGCGCACGACAGACGGCAACTAATGAAAAACTGTTTTTT	CASSARQTATNEKLFF
TRBV9	-	TRBJ2-7	TRBD2	TGCGCCAGCGCATCCGGGACTAGCGGCCTGGGCTACGAGCAGTACTTC	CASASGTSGLGYEQYF
TRBV6-6	-	TRBJ1-2	-	TGTGCCAGCATCTCAGATGTGTATGGCTACACCTTC	CASISDVYGYTF
TRBV5-5	-	TRBJ1-1	-	TGTGCCAGCAGCTTAGGCGCAGGGGCGCGGAACACTGAAGCTTTCTTT	CASSLGAGARNTEAFF
TRBV7-9	-	TRBJ1-1	TRBD1	TGTGCCAGCAGCCTCGCACCCAGGGGGACGACTGAAGCTTTCTTT	CASSLAPRGTTEAFF
TRBV7-2	-	TRBJ1-1	-	TGTGCCAGCAGCTTGGTTTGGGGCGCCGAAGCTTTCTTT	CASSLVWGAEAFF
TRBV4-3	few	TRBJ1-4	-	TGCGCCAGCAGCCAATTTACCGGAGGTTCCGATGAAAAACTGTTTTTT	CASSQFTGGSDEKLFF
TRBV5-5	few	TRBJ1-4	TRBD1	TGTGCCAGCAGCTCGGGACAGGGGGCGAGAATTGAAAAACTGTTTTTT	CASSSGQGARIEKLFF
TRBV5-1	-	TRBJ2-5	TRBD2	TGCGCCAGCAGCTTGGTTGCGGGAGGACAAGAGACCCAGTACTTC	CASSLVAGGQETQYF
TRBV9	-	TRBJ1-4	-	TGTGCCAGCAGCGTAGGAGAGTGGGCGGGCGAAAAACTGTTTTTT	CASSVGEWAGEKLFF
TRBV5-5	-	TRBJ2-7	-	TGTGCCAGCAGCCCTACTAGTCTATTCCCCACCTACGAGCAGTACTTC	CASSPTSLFPTYEQYF
TRBV27	few	TRBJ1-2	-	TGTGCCAGCAGAGAGTCCAACAGAGCTAACTATGGCTACACCTTC	CASRESNRANYGYTF
TRBV27	-	TRBJ1-2	TRBD1	TGTGCCAGCAGTGGGACAGACTATGGCTACACCTTC	CASSGTDYGYTF
TRBV6-1	-	TRBJ2-1	-	TGTGCCAGCAGTGAAAGTAGCGTCCTCTCCTACAATGAGCAGTTCTTC	CASSESSVLSYNEQFF
TRBV11-2	-	TRBJ2-1	-	TGTGCCAGCAGCCCAGGCATAAGTGAGCAGTTCTTC	CASSPGISEQFF
TRBV7-2	-	TRBJ2-6	-	TGTGCCAGCGGGGGGGCAGGCTCACCTGGGGCCAACGTCCTGACTTTC	CASGGAGSPGANVLTF
TRBV7-3	-	TRBJ2-3	TRBD2	TGTGCCAGCAGCGGGGGACTAGCGGGAGGGGCAGATACGCAGTATTTT	CASSGGLAGGADTQYF
TRBV14	-	TRBJ2-1	-	TGTGCCAGCAGCCATAGAACCTTCCTTAATGAGCAGTTCTTC	CASSHRTFLNEQFF